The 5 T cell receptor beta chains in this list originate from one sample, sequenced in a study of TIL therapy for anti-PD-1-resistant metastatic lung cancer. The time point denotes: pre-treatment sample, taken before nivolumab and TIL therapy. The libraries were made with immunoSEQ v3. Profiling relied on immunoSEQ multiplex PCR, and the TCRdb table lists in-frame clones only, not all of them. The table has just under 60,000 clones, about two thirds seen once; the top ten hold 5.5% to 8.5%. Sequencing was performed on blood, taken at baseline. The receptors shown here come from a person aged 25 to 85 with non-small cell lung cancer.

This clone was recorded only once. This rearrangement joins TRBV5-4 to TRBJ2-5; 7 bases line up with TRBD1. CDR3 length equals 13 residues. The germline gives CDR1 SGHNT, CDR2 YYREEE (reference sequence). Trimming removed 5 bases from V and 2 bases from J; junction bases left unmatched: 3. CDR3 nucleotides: TGTGCCAGCAGTCTGGACAGGCAAGAGACCCAGTACTTC. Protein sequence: CASSLDRQETQYF.

The CDR3 nucleotides read TGTGCCAGCAGCCGTTTTCTAGCAGATACGCAGTATTTT. Its protein is CASSRFLADTQYF. This rearrangement joins TRBV7-3 to TRBJ2-3; the D is unclear. Deletions cut 5 bases from V and 4 bases from J, with 10 bases between. The CDR3 sequence is 13 residues long. From germline, CDR1 is SGHTA and CDR2 FQGTGA.

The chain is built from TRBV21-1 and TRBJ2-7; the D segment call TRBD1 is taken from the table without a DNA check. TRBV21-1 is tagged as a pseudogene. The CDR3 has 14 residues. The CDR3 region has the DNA TGTGCCAGCGAAATCTCTGGCTTACCATACGAGCAGTACTTC. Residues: CASEISGLPYEQYF.

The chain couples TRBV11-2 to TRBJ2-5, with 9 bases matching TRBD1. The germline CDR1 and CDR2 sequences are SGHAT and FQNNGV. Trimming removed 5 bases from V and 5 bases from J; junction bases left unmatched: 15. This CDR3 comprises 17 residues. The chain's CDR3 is CASSIVSGQGVAETQYF. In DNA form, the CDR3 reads TGTGCCAGCAGCATCGTCTCGGGACAGGGAGTCGCGGAGACCCAGTACTTC.

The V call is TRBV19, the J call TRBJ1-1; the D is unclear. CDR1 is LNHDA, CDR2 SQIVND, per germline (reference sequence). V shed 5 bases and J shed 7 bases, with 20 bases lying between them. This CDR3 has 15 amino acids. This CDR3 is CASSSHSLNKVEAFF. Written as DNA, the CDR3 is TGTGCCAGTAGTTCCCACAGCCTGAATAAGGTTGAAGCTTTCTTT.